This entry concerns a single T cell receptor (beta chain). What it binds is not known. Naive CD8+ T cells showed CD45RO-CCR7+CD27+CD95-. Each TRB cDNA library was prepared by 5' RACE (with UMI labels). From the 5' RACE reads, TCRdb lists one entry per CDR3 protein and no DNA. The sample has around 150,000 distinct CDR3 sequences. The CDR3 length is 16 residues. Germline assignment: CDR1 MGHRA and CDR2 YSYEKL. The data are from a study of CXCR3-negative and CXCR3-positive naive CD8 T cells. Overall study findings and caveats: Hydrophobicity of TRB CDR3s was greater in CXCR3-positive naive cells than in CXCR3-negative naive cells.

Input material: naive CXCR3+ CD8+ T cells from blood. As to subset: CD45RO-CCR7+CD27+CD95- naive CD8+ T cells expressing CXCR3 (TNR3+). The clonotype comes from a human donor in good health. Some clones in this sample may be carry-over from other donors' samples. V is TRBV4-1 and J is TRBJ2-7; TCRdb designates TRBD2, a call that cannot be tested without DNA. The CDR3 spells CASSQDGLLAGYEQYF.